This T cell receptor (beta chain) was captured by sequencing in a study of shared clonotypes between healthy human individuals. Findings of the study overall: In several donors, approximately 5% of naive CD4 clonotypes appeared in common. The sampled material consisted only of blood, and tissue repertoires are likely to differ.

Details on this clone: The target antigen is unknown.

The naive CD8 subset, CD45RO-negative cells positively selected for CCR7, excluded terminally differentiated effector memory CD45RA+ cells. V lost 0 bases and J lost 6, with 8 bases in between. CDR3 length: 13 residues. Germline CDR1 and CDR2: SGDLS and YYNGEE. When replicate PCRs were run on sorted subsets, they used 150 to 200 ng DNA, about 30,000 T cell genomes. Here immunoSEQ multiplex PCR was the method, and the copy in TCRdb shows in-frame clones only, minus some. The sample includes around 700,000 clones, about 90% of them seen just once. The chain has TRBV9 and TRBJ2-3; D unclear. The sample consisted of naive CD8+ T cells sorted from blood. This clonotype was sampled from a man between 25 and 39 years old in good health. The CDR3 sequence is CASSVDHPDTQYF. CDR3 bases: TGTGCCAGCAGCGTAGACCACCCCGATACGCAGTATTTT.